These 32 T cell receptor beta chains were sequenced from one sample in a study of blood T cell repertoires in COVID-19. Repertoires were generated with immunoSEQ multiplex PCR, while TCRdb's copy carries only in-frame clones and drops some. The sample contains under 13,000 clones, around 86% of which appear only once. The sample taken for sequencing was peripheral blood. These receptor sequences come from a man between 65 and 80 years old with active COVID-19.

This sequence joins TRBV28 and TRBJ2-1; 7 bases fit TRBD1. V gave up 1 base and J gave up 10 bases; unmatched junction bases: 1. Per germline, CDR1 MDHEN and CDR2 SYDVKM. The CDR3 loop spans 12 amino acids. The CDR3 sequence is CASSLLTGEQFF. CDR3 DNA sequence: TGTGCCAGCAGTTTATTGACAGGGGAGCAGTTCTTC.

This clone occurred once. At one end the junction does not follow the germline gene, possibly because of a read error. The chain is built from TRBV3-1 (or the pseudogene TRBV3-2) and TRBJ2-1; D not certain. Germline V gives CDR1 LGHDT, CDR2 YNNKEL (reference sequence). The CDR3 consists of 14 residues. CDR3 amino acids: CASSQVPSYNEQFF. In DNA, the CDR3 is TGTGCCAGCAGCCAAGTCCCCTCCTATAATGAGCAGTTCTTC.

V and J are TRBV6-1 and TRBJ1-2; D unclear. Germline assignment: CDR1 MNHNS and CDR2 SASEGT. Trimming pared 0 bases from V and 8 bases from J, leaving 10 bases between. The CDR3 covers 13 residues. The CDR3 is CASSEAAHWGYTF. CDR3 sequence (DNA): TGTGCCAGCAGTGAAGCAGCCCACTGGGGCTACACCTTC.

This chain uses TRBV28 with TRBJ1-1; 8 bases line up with TRBD1. The CDR3 has 14 residues. Germline trimming cut 7 bases from V and 5 bases from J; bases unmatched to any gene: 9. CDR1 MDHEN and CDR2 SYDVKM come from the germline V gene. CDR3 DNA sequence: TGTGCCAGCACTCCAGGGGGCTTGGAAACTGAAGCTTTCTTT. It encodes CASTPGGLETEAFF.

The chain is built from TRBV19 and TRBJ2-1; D might be TRBD2 (6 bases). Germline CDR1 reads LNHDA; CDR2 reads SQIVND (reference sequence). The CDR3 contains 18 residues. Trimming left V 2 bases short and J 3 bases short, with 20 bases between. The chain's CDR3 is CASSIITPGLVFYNEQFF. The CDR3 DNA sequence: TGTGCCAGTAGTATAATAACGCCGGGACTCGTCTTCTACAATGAGCAGTTCTTC.

Concerning this clone itself: Distinct nucleotide sequences in the sample also encode this CDR3. The chain joins TRBV7-9 to TRBJ1-2; D gene unclear. With 4 bases removed from V and 0 bases from J, the gap between germline ends came to 9 bases. This CDR3 contains 14 residues. CDR1 is SEHNR, CDR2 FQNEAQ, per germline (reference sequence). The CDR3 coding sequence is TGTGCCAGCAGCTCTCGGGATCCTAACTATGGCTACACCTTC. This translates into CASSSRDPNYGYTF. The complete variable domain, with remaining parts taken from reference TRBV7-9 and TRBJ1-2, reads DTGVSQNPRHKITKRGQNVTFRCDPISEHNRLYWYRQTLGQGPEFLTYFQNEAQLEKSRLLSDRFSAERPKGSFSTLEIQRTEQGDSAMYLCASSSRDPNYGYTFGSGTRLTVV.

This rearrangement joins TRBV5-4 to TRBJ2-5; 7 bases match TRBD1. The J segment lost 5 bases and the V segment lost 4 bases, leaving 14 bases of the junction unmatched. The CDR3 has 16 amino acids. Germline V gives CDR1 SGHNT, CDR2 YYREEE (reference sequence). Here the CDR3 reads CASSRPEGQHRETQYF. CDR3 coding DNA: TGTGCCAGCAGCCGACCCGAGGGACAGCATCGGGAGACCCAGTACTTC.

V usage is TRBV29-1 and J usage is TRBJ2-3; 10 bases are a match to TRBD2. The CDR3 contains 15 residues. Per germline, CDR1 SQVTM and CDR2 ANQGSEA. V gave up 4 bases and J gave up 1 base; unmatched junction bases: 5. The CDR3 DNA follows: TGCAGCGTTGTGGAAGGGACTAGCGGCACAGATACGCAGTATTTT. This sequence encodes CSVVEGTSGTDTQYF.

The J gene is TRBJ1-1, the V gene TRBV30; D might be TRBD1 (5 bases). The CDR3 totals 12 residues. The V and J ends lost 4 bases and 5 bases respectively, with 11 bases between them. Germline V CDR1 and CDR2: GTSNPN, SVGIG (reference sequence). CDR3 amino acids: CAWTGHGTEAFF. The CDR3 DNA sequence: TGTGCCTGGACAGGGCATGGAACTGAAGCTTTCTTT.

The chain links TRBV5-1 to TRBJ2-7; possible D gene TRBD1, 5 bases. V gave up 1 base and J gave up 3 bases, with 14 bases separating them. This CDR3 spans 15 amino acids. Germline assignment: CDR1 SGHRS and CDR2 YFSETQ. The CDR3 bases are TGCGCCAGCAGCTTGATGCAGGGCAGCTACTACGAGCAGTACTTC. It yields the protein CASSLMQGSYYEQYF.

By frequency in the sample, this clone is large. The V gene is TRBV10-3, the J gene TRBJ2-3; D is perhaps TRBD1 (6 bases). The CDR3 runs 19 residues. Trimming pared 2 bases from V and 1 base from J, leaving 22 bases between. CDR1 and CDR2 (germline): ENHRY, SYGVKD. Here the CDR3 reads CAISEPDSSRTVGTDTQYF. CDR3 sequence (DNA): TGTGCCATCAGTGAGCCGGATTCCAGCAGGACAGTGGGCACAGATACGCAGTATTTT.

The chain carries TRBV19 and TRBJ1-5; no firm D call. This CDR3 spans 14 amino acids. Germline CDR1 is LNHDA and CDR2 is SQIVND (reference sequence). Deletions cut 1 base from V and 4 bases from J, with 8 bases between. The CDR3 spells CASSIVTANQPQHF. As DNA, the CDR3 is TGTGCCAGTAGTATAGTAACAGCTAATCAGCCCCAGCATTTT.

Relative to its sample, this clone is medium-sized. The chain couples TRBV29-1 to TRBJ1-4; D not certain. The CDR3 spans 12 residues. Trimming took off 4 bases at V and 0 bases at J, with 3 bases between the two ends. Germline V gene data show CDR1 as SQVTM and CDR2 as ANQGSEA. Here the CDR3 reads CSVVSTNEKLFF. For the CDR3, the DNA is TGCAGCGTTGTATCAACTAATGAAAAACTGTTTTTT.

In this sample, this clone is medium-sized (0.01 to 0.1%). The rearrangement joins TRBV19 to TRBJ2-4, with D perhaps TRBD1 (6 bases). V was clipped by 1 base and J by 4 bases, with 14 bases between them. Germline V gene data show CDR1 as LNHDA and CDR2 as SQIVND (reference sequence). CDR3 size: 16 residues. CDR3 in amino acids: CASSIVPDSQKNIQYF. Here the CDR3 DNA reads TGTGCCAGTAGTATAGTCCCGGACAGCCAAAAAAACATTCAGTACTTC.

CDR3 DNA sequence: TGTGCCATCAGTGCCCCCGGACAGGGGGGACCGTACGAGCAGTACTTC. Encoded protein: CAISAPGQGGPYEQYF. The chain carries TRBV10-3 and TRBJ2-7; 10 nucleotides line up with TRBD1. Germline CDR1 reads ENHRY; CDR2 reads SYGVKD. The length of the CDR3 is 16 residues. Losses at the gene ends were 4 bases for V and 4 bases for J; bases not matched to a gene: 10.

The V gene is TRBV12-3 or TRBV12-4, the J gene TRBJ1-6, with TRBD1 matching 9 bases. Germline trimming cut 6 bases from V and 14 bases from J; bases unmatched to any gene: 8. The CDR3 contains 13 residues. The CDR3, as DNA: TGTGCCAGCAGGGGGACAGGGAGTCCATCCCTCCACTTT. It translates to CASRGTGSPSLHF.

The rearrangement uses TRBV6-2 or TRBV6-3 and TRBJ2-7, with 10 bases matching TRBD2. Per the germline V gene, CDR1 is MNHEY and CDR2 is SVGEGT. This CDR3 spans 15 amino acids. V shed 0 bases and J 2 bases; nucleotides not matched to a gene: 1. CDR3 in DNA: TGTGCCAGCAGTTACTCGCTAGCGGGGGCCTACGAGCAGTACTTC. It translates to CASSYSLAGAYEQYF.

This chain links TRBV10-3 with TRBJ2-3; the match to TRBD1 covers 11 bases. The CDR3 covers 17 residues. Trimming at V came to 4 bases and at J to 1 base, leaving 7 bases not matched to a gene. Germline values: CDR1 ENHRY, CDR2 SYGVKD. Written as DNA, the CDR3 is TGTGCCATCAGTGTCGGGGACAGGGGGAGAGGCACAGATACGCAGTATTTT. It is translated as CAISVGDRGRGTDTQYF.

The CDR3 DNA follows: TGCGCCAGCAGCCCGGGACTATCGAACACCGGGGAGCTGTTTTTT. Translation gives CASSPGLSNTGELFF. V is TRBV5-1 and J is TRBJ2-2, with TRBD2 matching over 7 bases. The CDR3 has 15 residues. With V trimmed by 4 bases and J by 0 bases, 3 bases remained unmatched. CDR1 and CDR2 from the germline V gene are SGHRS and YFSETQ.

The rearrangement links TRBV6-6 to TRBJ2-7; TRBD1 matches 10 bases. Germline values: CDR1 MNHNY, CDR2 SVGAGI (reference sequence). V lost 5 bases, J lost 3 bases, and 16 bases stayed unmatched. The length of the CDR3 is 18 residues. CDR3 loop: CASSHRDRGRRGLYEQYF. DNA of the CDR3: TGTGCCAGCAGTCACAGAGACAGGGGGCGGCGGGGCCTCTACGAGCAGTACTTC.

The rearrangement uses TRBV5-8 and TRBJ2-6; 12 bases align to TRBD1. This CDR3 region has 19 residues. CDR1 is SGHTS, CDR2 YDEGEE, per germline. Trimming cost V 1 base and J 2 bases; bases outside gene matches: 7. The DNA of the CDR3 is TGTGCCAGCAGCTTGTCGTTCGGGACAGGGGGCGCTGGGGCCAACGTCCTGACTTTC. It yields the protein CASSLSFGTGGAGANVLTF.

The gene calls are TRBV5-8 and TRBJ2-5, with D maybe TRBD1 (6 bases). Germline CDR1 SGHTS, CDR2 YDEGEE. With 2 bases removed from V and 4 bases from J, the gap between germline ends came to 15 bases. The CDR3 extends over 15 amino acids. In nucleotides, the CDR3 is TGTGCCAGCAGCTTAACAGGTGTAGGGGGAGAGACCCAGTACTTC. It yields the protein CASSLTGVGGETQYF.

This clone was counted a single time. V is TRBV3-1 (or the pseudogene TRBV3-2) and J is TRBJ1-5; D not certain. The germline V and J ends were trimmed by 1 base and 5 bases, with 6 bases remaining between them. This CDR3 contains 13 residues. The germline V gene encodes CDR1 LGHDT and CDR2 YNNKEL (reference sequence). DNA for the CDR3: TGTGCCAGCAGCCAAGGTCTCCATCAGCCCCAGCATTTT. It specifies CASSQGLHQPQHF.

This chain uses TRBV21-1 with TRBJ2-1; the D segment call TRBD2 is taken from the table without a DNA check. TRBV21-1 is tagged as a pseudogene. This CDR3 has 19 residues. The CDR3 nucleotides read TGTGCCAGCAGCAAAGATGATCCCACTAGCGGGGGCTCCTACAATGAGCAGTTCTTC. Its protein product is CASSKDDPTSGGSYNEQFF.

In its sample, this clone was seen a few times. V gene TRBV7-9 combines with J gene TRBJ1-6, with no clear D. CDR1 and CDR2 (germline): SEHNR, FQNEAQ (reference sequence). The CDR3 runs to 13 residues. V shed 3 bases and J shed 6 bases, with 6 bases lying between them. The CDR3 nucleotides are TGTGCCAGCAGCTTCGGTAGTAATTCACCCCTCCACTTT. It translates to CASSFGSNSPLHF.

This rearrangement joins TRBV5-1 to TRBJ1-2; 8 nucleotides match TRBD1. The CDR3 contains 14 residues. In germline, CDR1 is SGHRS, CDR2 YFSETQ. Unmatched junction bases numbered 7, after V lost 4 bases and J lost 5 bases. The CDR3 region has the DNA TGCGCCAGCAGCCACGACAGGGGTGGGTATGGCTACACCTTC. Translated, it gives CASSHDRGGYGYTF.

J is TRBJ1-5 and V is TRBV28, with 9 bases that match TRBD1. V shed 6 bases, J shed 6 bases, and the junction held 12 bases outside the gene matches. The CDR3 extends over 16 amino acids. Germline V gene data show CDR1 as MDHEN and CDR2 as SYDVKM. The CDR3 reads CASSSSAGQGSQPQHF. For the CDR3, the DNA is TGTGCCAGCAGCTCCTCAGCGGGACAGGGAAGTCAGCCCCAGCATTTT.

The rearrangement joins TRBV19 to TRBJ2-1; D call uncertain. With 3 bases removed from V and 4 bases from J, the gap between germline ends came to 4 bases. The germline gives CDR1 LNHDA, CDR2 SQIVND (reference sequence). The CDR3 consists of 12 residues. CDR3 in amino acids: CASSISYNEQFF. The CDR3 coding sequence is TGTGCCAGTAGTATTTCTTACAATGAGCAGTTCTTC.

This rearrangement joins TRBV24-1 to TRBJ1-6, with D tentatively TRBD1 (5 bases). The CDR3 consists of 15 residues. The germline CDR1 and CDR2 sequences are KGHDR and SFDVKD. The V gene lost 4 bases and the J gene lost 8 bases, with 14 bases spanning the gap. This CDR3 is CATSESRERDSPLHF. CDR3 nucleotides: TGTGCCACCAGTGAATCCAGGGAAAGGGATTCACCCCTCCACTTT.

The genes are TRBV6-2 or TRBV6-3 and TRBJ2-7, with a possible D match to TRBD1 (7 bases). V was pared by 4 bases and J by 3 bases, with 16 bases between. The CDR3 has 15 residues. The germline V gene encodes CDR1 MNHEY and CDR2 SVGEGT. DNA of the CDR3: TGTGCCAGCAGTTCCATGAGACAGGGAGGCTACGAGCAGTACTTC. Translating gives CASSSMRQGGYEQYF.

The rearrangement uses TRBV9 and TRBJ1-5; D is undetermined. The CDR3 length is 14 residues. The germline gives CDR1 SGDLS, CDR2 YYNGEE. V was pared by 4 bases and J by 2 bases, with 10 bases between. In DNA form, the CDR3 reads TGTGCCAGCAGCCTAGGAGATCGCAATCAGCCCCAGCATTTT. This codes for CASSLGDRNQPQHF.

This chain links TRBV28 with TRBJ1-5, with D unclear. Deletions cut 6 bases from V and 8 bases from J, with 17 bases between. CDR1 and CDR2 from the germline V gene are MDHEN and SYDVKM. CDR3 size: 14 residues. In DNA form, the CDR3 reads TGTGCCAGCAGCCGCACGCCTTATTCTAAGCCCCAGCATTTT. The encoded protein is CASSRTPYSKPQHF.